Below are 7 T cell receptor beta chains sequenced from a single sample in a study of blood T cell repertoires in COVID-19. Libraries were prepared by immunoSEQ multiplex PCR; TCRdb keeps only in-frame clonotypes and omits some of them. The profile shows about 72,000 clones, around 86% of them singletons. Input material: peripheral blood. The receptors stem from a man aged 65 to 85 with active or convalescent COVID-19.

The chain employs TRBV18 and TRBJ1-5; tentative D call: TRBD1 (6 bases). The ends were cut back, 4 bases at V and 6 bases at J, with 13 bases in the middle. The germline CDR1 and CDR2 sequences are KGHSH and LQKENI. CDR3 size: 14 residues. The CDR3 loop is CASSLGGRPQPQHF. CDR3 DNA: TGTGCCAGCTCACTCGGGGGGCGCCCTCAGCCCCAGCATTTT.

The J gene is TRBJ2-7, the V gene TRBV13; TRBD1 is a possible D gene (5 bases). V gave up 6 bases and J gave up 2 bases, with 11 bases separating them. This CDR3 spans 13 amino acids. The germline V gene encodes CDR1 PRHDT and CDR2 FYEKMQ (reference sequence). The CDR3 protein is CASSLTGTYEQYF. CDR3 in DNA: TGTGCCAGCAGTCTTACAGGTACCTACGAGCAGTACTTC.

Only a few counts were recorded for this clone. The V call is TRBV11-1, the J call TRBJ2-1; TRBD2 agrees at 10 bases. The CDR3 sequence is 16 residues long. V trimming: 6 bases; J trimming: 4 bases; junction bases outside the gene matches: 9. Per the germline V gene, CDR1 is SGHAT and CDR2 is FQDESV (reference sequence). The CDR3 DNA reads TGTGCCAGCAGTCAATTCGGGACTAGCGCGTACAATGAGCAGTTCTTC. The encoded protein is CASSQFGTSAYNEQFF.

This chain connects TRBV5-1 to TRBJ2-5, with 10 bases aligning to TRBD1. The J segment lost 5 bases and the V segment lost 5 bases, leaving 0 bases of the junction unmatched. CDR3 length equals 12 residues. Germline V gives CDR1 SGHRS, CDR2 YFSETQ. CDR3: CASRGQGETQYF. In DNA form, the CDR3 reads TGCGCCAGCAGGGGACAGGGGGAGACCCAGTACTTC.

The table lists this clone with a few counts. The chain joins TRBV11-2 to TRBJ2-1, with 9 bases identical to TRBD2. This CDR3 is 16 amino acids long. In germline, CDR1 is SGHAT, CDR2 FQNNGV. Trimming at V came to 1 base and at J to 4 bases, leaving 5 bases not matched to a gene. This CDR3 is CASSLGPSGAYNEQFF. The CDR3 bases are TGTGCCAGCAGCTTAGGACCTAGCGGGGCTTACAATGAGCAGTTCTTC.

Regarding this clone: The identical CDR3 is also encoded by other nucleotide sequences in the sample. The chain links TRBV7-3 to TRBJ2-3; no clear D. Germline CDR1 and CDR2: SGHTA and FQGTGA. This CDR3 is 15 amino acids long. The germline V and J ends were trimmed by 2 bases and 0 bases, with 9 bases remaining between them. In DNA, the CDR3 is TGTGCCAGCAGCTTAGGTGGCCAGAGCACAGATACGCAGTATTTT. Its protein product is CASSLGGQSTDTQYF.

This chain uses TRBV5-4 with TRBJ1-6; D is ambiguous. The germline gives CDR1 SGHNT, CDR2 YYREEE (reference sequence). The CDR3 has 15 amino acids. V was cut by 0 bases and J by 1 base, with 5 bases left in between. CDR3 sequence: CASSLGGSYNSPLHF. The CDR3 bases are TGTGCCAGCAGCTTGGGCGGGTCCTATAATTCACCCCTCCACTTT.